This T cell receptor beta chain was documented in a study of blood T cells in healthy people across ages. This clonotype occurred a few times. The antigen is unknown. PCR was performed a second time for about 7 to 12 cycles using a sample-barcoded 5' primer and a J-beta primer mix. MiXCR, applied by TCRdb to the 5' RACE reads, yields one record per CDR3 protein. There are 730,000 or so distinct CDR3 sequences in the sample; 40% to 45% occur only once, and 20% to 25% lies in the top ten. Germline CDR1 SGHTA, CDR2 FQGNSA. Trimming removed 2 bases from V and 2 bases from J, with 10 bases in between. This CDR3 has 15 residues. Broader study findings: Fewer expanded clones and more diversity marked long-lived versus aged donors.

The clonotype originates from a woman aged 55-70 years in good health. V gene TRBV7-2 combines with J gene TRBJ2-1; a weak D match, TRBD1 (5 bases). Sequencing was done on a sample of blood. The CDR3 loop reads CASSLIGDTYNEQFF. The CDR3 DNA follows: TGTGCCAGCAGCTTAATAGGGGATACCTACAATGAGCAGTTCTTC.